This T cell receptor beta chain derives from a study of blood T cell repertoires in COVID-19. Across the study: Collection of acute and convalescent COVID-19 samples took place in the United States, Italy and Spain. In each case, the material was cDNA or gDNA derived from T cells, B-cell-depleted T cells, or PBMCs.

Original processing methods: Reference gene primer amplification in the assay estimated nucleated cell counts. Libraries were prepared by immunoSEQ multiplex PCR; TCRdb keeps only in-frame clonotypes and omits some of them. That table furnishes V, J and clone size, whereas the DNA furnished D and trimming. Here the sample spans 65,000 to 100,000 clones, just over 85% being singletons. The sequence was collected from a woman older than 75 with acute or convalescent COVID-19. Sequencing was done on a sample of peripheral blood.

In DNA, the CDR3 is TGTGCCAGTATGCGAGAGATGGTCAAGAACACTGAAGCTTTCTTT. Its protein product is CASMREMVKNTEAFF. This chain links TRBV19 with TRBJ1-1; D gene ambiguous. V lost 7 bases and J 1 base, leaving 16 bases between the germline ends. The CDR3 contains 15 residues. Looked up from germline, CDR1 is LNHDA and CDR2 is SQIVND (reference sequence).